These T cell receptor beta chains were read from a single sample in a study of blood T cell repertoires in COVID-19. Only in-frame clones appear in the TCRdb table, and some are missing; sequencing was by immunoSEQ multiplex PCR. This table holds approximately 200,000 clones, around four fifths found once. The material sequenced was peripheral blood. Receptors were obtained from an elderly woman with COVID-19, enrolled during active disease. The CDR3 runs from the conserved cysteine through the conserved F or W. The D gene is left open where the match is weak. Rows may omit the clone size; those that give it use once, few, many or a size class.

CDR3: CATSRALEREDTQYF
DNA: TGTGCCACCAGCAGAGCGCTAGAGAGGGAAGATACGCAGTATTTT
size: .
D: .
J: TRBJ2-3
V: TRBV15

CDR3: CASSPEGQGGLAQYF
DNA: TGCGCCAGCAGCCCAGAGGGACAGGGAGGCTTGGCACAGTACTTC
size: .
D: TRBD1
J: TRBJ2-5
V: TRBV5-1

CDR3: CASSPQVGNYGYTF
DNA: TGCGCCAGCAGCCCACAGGTCGGGAACTATGGCTACACCTTC
size: .
D: .
J: TRBJ1-2
V: TRBV4-3

CDR3: CASSLDPQNEKLFF
DNA: TGTGCCAGCAGCTTAGATCCTCAGAATGAAAAACTGTTTTTT
size: .
D: .
J: TRBJ1-4
V: TRBV7-6

CDR3: CASSPQGISNSPLHF
DNA: TGTGCCAGCAGTCCCCAGGGTATTAGTAATTCACCCCTCCACTTT
size: .
D: .
J: TRBJ1-6
V: TRBV28

CDR3: CATTRGSVPTDTQYF
DNA: TGTGCCACAACCCGGGGTAGCGTCCCCACAGATACGCAGTATTTT
size: .
D: .
J: TRBJ2-3
V: TRBV10-3

CDR3: CASSLESGGHNEQFF
DNA: TGTGCCAGCAGCTTGGAAAGCGGGGGTCACAATGAGCAGTTCTTC
size: .
D: TRBD2
J: TRBJ2-1
V: TRBV5-6

CDR3: CASSPTGLAGGRLKQYF
DNA: TGTGCCAGCAGTCCAACGGGACTAGCGGGGGGGCGTCTAAAGCAGTACTTC
size: .
D: TRBD2
J: TRBJ2-7
V: TRBV27

CDR3: CASSFPRSGSTDTQYF
DNA: TGTGCCAGCAGCTTCCCGCGTTCAGGCAGCACAGATACGCAGTATTTT
size: .
D: .
J: TRBJ2-3
V: TRBV5-5

CDR3: CASSEGGGPGTEAFF
DNA: TGTGCCAGCAGTGAAGGGGGGGGGCCTGGGACTGAAGCTTTCTTT
size: .
D: .
J: TRBJ1-1
V: TRBV2

CDR3: CASSPNSGGTQETQYF
DNA: TGTGCCAGCAGCCCAAATAGCGGGGGGACGCAAGAGACCCAGTACTTC
size: .
D: TRBD2
J: TRBJ2-5
V: TRBV3-1/TRBV3-2

CDR3: CAISVGQGRNEQFF
DNA: TGTGCCATCAGTGTTGGACAGGGGAGGAATGAGCAGTTCTTC
size: .
D: TRBD1
J: TRBJ2-1
V: TRBV10-3

CDR3: CASRIAGGGDTQYF
DNA: TGTGCCAGCAGAATAGCGGGGGGGGGAGATACGCAGTATTTT
size: .
D: TRBD2
J: TRBJ2-3
V: TRBV5-8

CDR3: CATQGDGNQPQHF
DNA: TGTGCCACACAGGGTGATGGCAATCAGCCCCAGCATTTT
size: few
D: .
J: TRBJ1-5
V: TRBV2

CDR3: CASSQTGGKRYEQYF
DNA: TGTGCCAGCAGTCAAACAGGGGGCAAACGGTACGAGCAGTACTTC
size: .
D: TRBD1
J: TRBJ2-7
V: TRBV5-6

CDR3: CASSYSASQGANGYTF
DNA: TGTGCCAGCAGTTACTCAGCCTCCCAGGGGGCGAATGGCTACACCTTC
size: few
D: TRBD1
J: TRBJ1-2
V: TRBV6-5

CDR3: CASSGLSSYNEQFF
DNA: TGTGCCAGCAGTGGTTTGAGCTCCTACAATGAGCAGTTCTTC
size: .
D: .
J: TRBJ2-1
V: TRBV2

CDR3: CASSQVAVNEQFF
DNA: TGTGCCAGCAGCCAAGTAGCGGTTAATGAGCAGTTCTTC
size: .
D: .
J: TRBJ2-1
V: TRBV3-1/TRBV3-2

CDR3: CASRQDRAVNGYTF
DNA: TGTGCCAGCAGACAAGACAGGGCCGTGAATGGCTACACCTTC
size: .
D: TRBD1
J: TRBJ1-2
V: TRBV28

CDR3: CAISDRGLDYGYTF
DNA: TGTGCCATCAGTGATAGGGGGCTTGACTATGGCTACACCTTC
size: .
D: TRBD1
J: TRBJ1-2
V: TRBV10-3

CDR3: CSVLGRGAQYF
DNA: TGCAGCGTGCTCGGGCGGGGTGCGCAGTATTTT
size: .
D: .
J: TRBJ2-3
V: TRBV29-1